This entry concerns a single T cell receptor beta chain. Its antigen is not known. This sample is part of a study of T cell responses to AZD1222 COVID-19 vaccine. Sequencing used immunoSEQ multiplex PCR; TCRdb keeps in-frame clones, though not all of them. Of 98,000 or so clones in the sample, over 75% were seen once. The study, taken as a whole, reports: Donor demographics were predominantly white British with a female majority; clonal diversity may be underestimated. Rises in breadth and depth of Spike-specific TCRs came after two AZD1222 doses.

The clonotype comes from an adult in good health. The sample consisted of peripheral blood, taken on day 0 of AZD1222 vaccination.

The CDR3 nucleotides are TGTGCCAGCAGCCCGGACAGGGAGGTCGTTGAGCAGTTCTTC. Its translation is CASSPDREVVEQFF. The V and J genes are TRBV6-5 and TRBJ2-1, with 8 positions matching TRBD1. This CDR3 is 14 amino acids long. With 6 bases clipped from V and 9 bases from J, the junction kept 10 bases outside the gene matches. CDR1 MNHEY and CDR2 SVGAGI come from the germline V gene.